Detailed here is one T cell receptor beta chain. This entry is derived from a study of T cells after yellow fever vaccination. The CDR3 is made up of 14 amino acids. Germline V lookup: CDR1 GTSNPN, CDR2 SVGIG (reference sequence). Trimming took off 1 base at V and 4 bases at J, with 14 bases between the two ends. Via MiXCR, TCRdb re-called the 5' RACE reads, giving one row per CDR3 protein. The profile shows under 550,000 distinct CDR3 sequences, 20% to 25% of them singletons. The sequence derives from a man between 18 and 29 years old who received the YFV17D yellow fever vaccine. This specimen consisted of PBMCs, obtained 21 days after the first yellow fever vaccination. V usage is TRBV30 and J usage is TRBJ2-7; D ambiguous. Here the CDR3 DNA reads TGTGCCTGGAGTGCCGTCCTAAGACCTTACGAGCAGTACTTC. Its protein is CAWSAVLRPYEQYF.